One sample yielded the 5 T cell receptor beta chains listed below, sequenced in a study of shared clonotypes between healthy human individuals. TCRdb's copy holds only in-frame clones and misses some; the assay was immunoSEQ multiplex PCR. Of some 2,500,000 clones in the sample, over 85% are singletons; the top ten hold 0.36%. Sequences were obtained from naive CD4+ T cells from PBMCs. The subset is: CD45RA+ positively selected. All receptors come from a young man in good health. Some clones in this sample may be carry-over from other donors' samples.

The sample holds one count of this clone. The gene calls are TRBV7-6 and TRBJ2-2; D call uncertain. CDR3 size: 17 residues. The germline V gene has CDR1 SGHVS and CDR2 FNYEAQ. V was pared by 3 bases and J by 1 base, with 15 bases between. The CDR3 loop reads CASSFRTNRQNTGELFF. CDR3 bases: TGTGCCAGCAGCTTTCGTACGAACAGACAGAACACCGGGGAGCTGTTTTTT.

V gene TRBV7-9 combines with J gene TRBJ2-5; D is possibly TRBD1 (5 bases). The DNA end is more similar to TRBJ2-7, so the J call may be wrong. Germline loops: CDR1 SEHNR, CDR2 FQNEAQ (reference sequence). CDR3 length equals 14 residues. This CDR3 reads CASSATGISYEQYF. Here the CDR3 DNA reads TGTGCCAGCAGCGCAACAGGAATCTCCTACGAGCAGTACTTC.

The chain carries TRBV28 and TRBJ2-5; TRBD1 is a possible D gene (6 bases). Deletions cut 6 bases from V and 7 bases from J, with 18 bases between. CDR3 length: 14 amino acids. Germline V CDR1 and CDR2: MDHEN, SYDVKM. The CDR3 here is CASSPGLQGRTQYF. Here the CDR3 DNA reads TGTGCCAGCAGCCCCGGACTCCAGGGGAGGACCCAGTACTTC.

J is TRBJ2-7 and V is TRBV28; 11 nucleotides match TRBD2. There are 16 residues in the CDR3. The germline V gene encodes CDR1 MDHEN and CDR2 SYDVKM. With V trimmed by 6 bases and J by 2 bases, 9 bases remained unmatched. The CDR3 protein is CASSPIGLAGAYEQYF. For the CDR3, the DNA is TGTGCCAGCAGCCCGATTGGACTAGCGGGTGCCTACGAGCAGTACTTC.

The chain is built from TRBV11-3 and TRBJ2-7; TRBD1 aligns across 7 bases. The trim removed 5 bases at V and 3 bases at J, leaving 4 bases unmatched. This CDR3 region has 13 residues. Germline V gene data show CDR1 as SGHNT and CDR2 as YENEEA. The CDR3 DNA is TGTGCCAGCAGCCCGAGACAGGGCTACGAGCAGTACTTC. Translated: CASSPRQGYEQYF.